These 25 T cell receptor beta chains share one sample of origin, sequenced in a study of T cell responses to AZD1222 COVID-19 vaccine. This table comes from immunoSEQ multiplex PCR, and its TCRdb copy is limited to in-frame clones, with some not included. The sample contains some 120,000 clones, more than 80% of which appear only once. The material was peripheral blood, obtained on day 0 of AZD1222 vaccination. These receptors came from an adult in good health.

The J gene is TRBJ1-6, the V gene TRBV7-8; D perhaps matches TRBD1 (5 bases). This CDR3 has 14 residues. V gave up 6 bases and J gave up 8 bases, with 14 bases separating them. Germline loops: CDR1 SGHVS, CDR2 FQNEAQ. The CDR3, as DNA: TGTGCCAGCAGGTACCGGGACGGAGATTCACCCCTCCACTTT. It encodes CASRYRDGDSPLHF.

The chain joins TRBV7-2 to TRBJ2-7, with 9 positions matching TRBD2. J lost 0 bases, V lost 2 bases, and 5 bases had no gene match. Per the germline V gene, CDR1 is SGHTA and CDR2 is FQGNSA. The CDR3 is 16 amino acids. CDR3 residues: CASSLSLAGSSYEQYF. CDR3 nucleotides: TGTGCCAGCAGCTTATCCCTAGCGGGGAGCTCCTACGAGCAGTACTTC. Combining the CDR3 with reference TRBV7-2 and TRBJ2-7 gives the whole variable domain GAGVSQSPSNKVTEKGKDVELRCDPISGHTALYWYRQSLGQGLEFLIYFQGNSAPDKSGLPSDRFSAERTGGSVSTLTIQRTQQEDSAVYLCASSLSLAGSSYEQYFGPGTRLTVT.

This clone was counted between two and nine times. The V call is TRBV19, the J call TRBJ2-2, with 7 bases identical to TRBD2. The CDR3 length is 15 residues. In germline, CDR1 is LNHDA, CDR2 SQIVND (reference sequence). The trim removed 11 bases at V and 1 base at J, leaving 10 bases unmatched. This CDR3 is CAASWAGENTGELFF. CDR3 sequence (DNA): TGTGCCGCTAGTTGGGCGGGAGAGAACACCGGGGAGCTGTTTTTT.

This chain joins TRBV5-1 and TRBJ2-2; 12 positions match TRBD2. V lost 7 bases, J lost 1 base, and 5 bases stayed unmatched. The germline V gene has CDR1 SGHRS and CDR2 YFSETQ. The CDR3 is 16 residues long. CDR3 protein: CASRQLAGGNTGELFF. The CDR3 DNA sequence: TGCGCCAGCCGCCAACTAGCGGGGGGGAACACCGGGGAGCTGTTTTTT.

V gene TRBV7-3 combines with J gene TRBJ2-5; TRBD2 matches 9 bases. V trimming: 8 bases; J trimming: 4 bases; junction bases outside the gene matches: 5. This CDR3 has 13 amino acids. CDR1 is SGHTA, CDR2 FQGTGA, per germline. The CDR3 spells CASAASGVETQYF. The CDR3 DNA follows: TGTGCCAGCGCCGCTAGCGGGGTAGAGACCCAGTACTTC.

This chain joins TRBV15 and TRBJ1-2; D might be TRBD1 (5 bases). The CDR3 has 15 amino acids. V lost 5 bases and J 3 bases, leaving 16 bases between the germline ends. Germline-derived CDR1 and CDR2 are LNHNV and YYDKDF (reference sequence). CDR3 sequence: CATSRFHTGYYGYTF. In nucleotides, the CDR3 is TGTGCCACCAGCCGCTTCCACACAGGTTACTATGGCTACACCTTC.

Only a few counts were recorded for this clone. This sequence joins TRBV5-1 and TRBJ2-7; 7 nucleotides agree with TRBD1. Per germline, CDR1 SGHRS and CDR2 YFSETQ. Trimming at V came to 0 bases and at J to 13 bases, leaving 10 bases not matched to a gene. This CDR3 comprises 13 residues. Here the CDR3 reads CASSLGESTGNYF. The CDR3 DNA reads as TGCGCCAGCAGCTTGGGAGAATCGACAGGGAATTACTTC.

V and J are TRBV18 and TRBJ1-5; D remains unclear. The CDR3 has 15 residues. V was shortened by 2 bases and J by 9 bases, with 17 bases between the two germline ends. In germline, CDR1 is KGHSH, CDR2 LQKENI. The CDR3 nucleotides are TGTGCCAGCTCACCAGGCCGAGTCTCAAGTCGGCCCCAGCATTTT. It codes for CASSPGRVSSRPQHF.

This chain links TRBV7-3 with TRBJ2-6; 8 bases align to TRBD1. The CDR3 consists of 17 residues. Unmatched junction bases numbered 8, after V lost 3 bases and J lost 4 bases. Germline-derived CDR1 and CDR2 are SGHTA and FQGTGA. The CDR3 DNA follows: TGTGCCAGCAGCTTGGGCCGCACAGGGGGAGGGGCCAACGTCCTGACTTTC. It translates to CASSLGRTGGGANVLTF.

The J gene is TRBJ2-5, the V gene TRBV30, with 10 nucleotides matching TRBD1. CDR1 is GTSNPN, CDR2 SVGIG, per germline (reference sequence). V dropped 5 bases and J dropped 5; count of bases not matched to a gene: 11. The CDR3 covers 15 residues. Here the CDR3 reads CAWGGTGARWETQYF. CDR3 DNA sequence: TGTGCCTGGGGGGGGACAGGGGCTCGTTGGGAGACCCAGTACTTC.

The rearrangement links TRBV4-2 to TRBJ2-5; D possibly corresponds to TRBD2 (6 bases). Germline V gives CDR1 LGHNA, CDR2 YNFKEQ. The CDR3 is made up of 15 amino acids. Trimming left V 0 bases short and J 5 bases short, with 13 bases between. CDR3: CASSQDLEGGETQYF. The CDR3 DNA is TGTGCCAGCAGCCAAGATCTGGAGGGCGGGGAGACCCAGTACTTC.

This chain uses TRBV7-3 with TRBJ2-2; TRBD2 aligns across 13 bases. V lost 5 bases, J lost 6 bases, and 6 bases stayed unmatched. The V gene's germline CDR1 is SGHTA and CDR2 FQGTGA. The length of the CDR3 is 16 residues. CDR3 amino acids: CASSTRTSGRAGELFF. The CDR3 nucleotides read TGTGCCAGCAGCACTCGGACTAGCGGGAGAGCCGGGGAGCTGTTTTTT.

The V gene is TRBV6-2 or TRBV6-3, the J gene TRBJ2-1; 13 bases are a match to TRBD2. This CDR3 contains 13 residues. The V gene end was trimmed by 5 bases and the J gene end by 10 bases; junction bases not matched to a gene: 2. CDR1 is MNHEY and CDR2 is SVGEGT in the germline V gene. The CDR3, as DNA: TGTGCCAGCAGTAAGACTAGCGGGGGGGAGCAGTTCTTC. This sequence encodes CASSKTSGGEQFF.

The DNA for the CDR3 is TGTGCCAGCTCACCACGCAAGGCTAGCGGGAGTCCCCACGAGCAGTACTTC. Amino acid sequence: CASSPRKASGSPHEQYF. The chain joins TRBV18 to TRBJ2-7; 10 nucleotides agree with TRBD2. CDR3 size: 17 residues. With V trimmed by 1 base and J by 5 bases, 11 bases remained unmatched. Germline CDR1 KGHSH, CDR2 LQKENI.

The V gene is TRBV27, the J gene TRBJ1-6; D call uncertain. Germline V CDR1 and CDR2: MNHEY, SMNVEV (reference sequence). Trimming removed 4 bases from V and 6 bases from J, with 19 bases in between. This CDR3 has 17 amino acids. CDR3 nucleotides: TGTGCCAGCAGTTCCGGAGAAGGAACCGCCTTTAATTCACCCCTCCACTTT. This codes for CASSSGEGTAFNSPLHF.

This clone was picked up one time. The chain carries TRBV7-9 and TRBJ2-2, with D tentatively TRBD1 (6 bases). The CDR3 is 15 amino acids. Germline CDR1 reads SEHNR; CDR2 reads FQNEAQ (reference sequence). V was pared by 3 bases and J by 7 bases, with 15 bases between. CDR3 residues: CASSLAQGNGGELFF. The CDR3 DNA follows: TGTGCCAGCAGCTTGGCACAGGGCAATGGCGGGGAGCTGTTTTTT. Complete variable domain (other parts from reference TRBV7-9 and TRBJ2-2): DTGVSQNPRHKITKRGQNVTFRCDPISEHNRLYWYRQTLGQGPEFLTYFQNEAQLEKSRLLSDRFSAERPKGSFSTLEIQRTEQGDSAMYLCASSLAQGNGGELFFGEGSRLTVL.

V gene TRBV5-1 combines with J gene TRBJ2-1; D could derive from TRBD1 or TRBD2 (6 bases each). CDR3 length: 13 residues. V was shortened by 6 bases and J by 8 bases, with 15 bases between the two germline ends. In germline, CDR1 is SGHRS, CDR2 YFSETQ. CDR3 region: CASNGGGSHEQFF. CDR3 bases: TGCGCCAGCAATGGAGGGGGGTCCCATGAGCAGTTCTTC.

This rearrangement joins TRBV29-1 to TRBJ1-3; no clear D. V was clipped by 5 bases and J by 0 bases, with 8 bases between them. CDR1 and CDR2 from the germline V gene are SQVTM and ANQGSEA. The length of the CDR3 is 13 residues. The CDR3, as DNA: TGCAGCGTTATAACGTACTCTGGAAACACCATATATTTT. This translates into CSVITYSGNTIYF.

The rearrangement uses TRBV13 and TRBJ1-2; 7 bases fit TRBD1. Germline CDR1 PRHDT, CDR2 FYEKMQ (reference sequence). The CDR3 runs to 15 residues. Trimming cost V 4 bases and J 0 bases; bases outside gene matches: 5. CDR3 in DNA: TGTGCCAGCAGCTCATACAGGGGAGCTAACTATGGCTACACCTTC. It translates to CASSSYRGANYGYTF. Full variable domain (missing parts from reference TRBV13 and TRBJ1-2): AAGVIQSPRHLIKEKRETATLKCYPIPRHDTVYWYQQGPGQDPQFLISFYEKMQSDKGSIPDRFSAQQFSDYHSELNMSSLELGDSALYFCASSSYRGANYGYTFGSGTRLTVV.

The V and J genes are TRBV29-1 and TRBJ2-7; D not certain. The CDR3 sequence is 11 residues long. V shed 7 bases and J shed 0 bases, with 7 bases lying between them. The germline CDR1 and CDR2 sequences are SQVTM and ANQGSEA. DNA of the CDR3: TGCAGCGCTGGTTCCTCCTACGAGCAGTACTTC. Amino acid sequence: CSAGSSYEQYF.

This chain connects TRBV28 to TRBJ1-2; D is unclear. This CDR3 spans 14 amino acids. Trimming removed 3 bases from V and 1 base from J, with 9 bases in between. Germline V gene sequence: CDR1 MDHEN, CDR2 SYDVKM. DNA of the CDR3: TGTGCCAGCAGTTTTGAAGGTTTTAACTATGGCTACACCTTC. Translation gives CASSFEGFNYGYTF.

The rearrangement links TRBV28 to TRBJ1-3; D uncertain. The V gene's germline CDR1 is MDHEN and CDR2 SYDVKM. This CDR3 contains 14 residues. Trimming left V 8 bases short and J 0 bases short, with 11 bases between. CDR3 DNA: TGTGCCAGCGACGGCAGCGACTCTGGAAACACCATATATTTT. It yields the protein CASDGSDSGNTIYF.

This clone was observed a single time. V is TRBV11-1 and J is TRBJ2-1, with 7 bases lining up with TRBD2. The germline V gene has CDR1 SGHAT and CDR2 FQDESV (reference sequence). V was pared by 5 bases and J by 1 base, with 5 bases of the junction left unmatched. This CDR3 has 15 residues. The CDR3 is CASSLSGGSYNEQFF. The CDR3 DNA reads TGTGCCAGCAGCCTTTCGGGGGGTTCCTACAATGAGCAGTTCTTC.

DNA of the CDR3: TGTGCCAGCAGCCCACCCGCGGGGGGTCGCAATGAGCAGTTCTTC. Translated: CASSPPAGGRNEQFF. V gene TRBV9 combines with J gene TRBJ2-1; 8 positions agree with TRBD2. Germline V gives CDR1 SGDLS, CDR2 YYNGEE. The CDR3 sequence is 15 residues long. The J segment lost 6 bases and the V segment lost 4 bases, leaving 9 bases of the junction unmatched. Using reference TRBV9 and TRBJ2-1 for the parts outside the CDR3, the full variable domain is DSGVTQTPKHLITATGQRVTLRCSPRSGDLSVYWYQQSLDQGLQFLIQYYNGEERAKGNILERFSAQQFPDLHSELNLSSLELGDSALYFCASSPPAGGRNEQFFGPGTRLTVL.

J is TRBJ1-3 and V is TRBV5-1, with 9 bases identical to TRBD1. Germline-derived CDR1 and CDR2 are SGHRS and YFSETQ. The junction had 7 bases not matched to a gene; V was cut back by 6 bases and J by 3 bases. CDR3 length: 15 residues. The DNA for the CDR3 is TGCGCCAGCACTACAGGGACAGGGTTTGGAAACACCATATATTTT. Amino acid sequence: CASTTGTGFGNTIYF.